This T cell receptor beta chain appears in the sequencing data of a study of T-cell reconstitution after alpha-beta-depleted transplantation in children. Study-wide results and limits: Fresh T-cell production supplied most of the T-cell counts and diversity seen one year after transplant. About two months after transplant, alpha-beta T cells reportedly came from several hundred expanded graft clones. In some patients, recipient T cells and intrathymic progenitors surviving conditioning explained high day-60 diversity.

This clonotype was recorded at least ten times. Its antigen is as yet unknown. Unique molecular identifiers were used to barcode this TCRbeta library. From the PCR reads, TCRdb called clonotypes with MiXCR, one entry per CDR3 protein. The sample records just over 200,000 distinct CDR3 sequences, around 7.7% being singletons. The sequenced sample was PBMCs, mostly from graft donor cells, obtained 360 days after TCRalphabeta/CD19-depleted stem cell transplant. This receptor was obtained from a male patient between 2 and 15 years old who had a stem cell transplant for acute myeloid leukemia, so the T cells may come from the graft donor.

CDR3 residues: CASSLGRYGYTF. CDR3 bases: TGTGCCAGCAGTCTCGGACGCTATGGCTACACCTTC. The chain uses TRBV6-5 and TRBJ1-2, with D uncertain. This CDR3 has 12 amino acids. CDR1 MNHEY and CDR2 SVGAGI come from the germline V gene. Trimming removed 5 bases from V and 4 bases from J, with 8 bases in between.